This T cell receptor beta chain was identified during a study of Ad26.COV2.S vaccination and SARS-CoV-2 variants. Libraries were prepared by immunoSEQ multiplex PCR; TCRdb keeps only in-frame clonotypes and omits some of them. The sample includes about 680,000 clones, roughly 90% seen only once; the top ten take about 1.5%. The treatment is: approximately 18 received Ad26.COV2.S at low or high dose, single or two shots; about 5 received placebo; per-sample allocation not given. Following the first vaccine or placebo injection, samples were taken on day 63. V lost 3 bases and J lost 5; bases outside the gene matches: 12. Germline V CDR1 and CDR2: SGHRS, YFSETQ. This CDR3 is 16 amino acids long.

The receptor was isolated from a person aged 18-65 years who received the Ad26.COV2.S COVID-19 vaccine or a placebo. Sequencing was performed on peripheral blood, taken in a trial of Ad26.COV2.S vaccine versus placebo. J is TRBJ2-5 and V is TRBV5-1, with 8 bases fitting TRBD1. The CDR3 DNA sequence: TGCGCCAGCAGCTATTCCAGGACAGGGCCAGGGGAGACCCAGTACTTC. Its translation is CASSYSRTGPGETQYF.